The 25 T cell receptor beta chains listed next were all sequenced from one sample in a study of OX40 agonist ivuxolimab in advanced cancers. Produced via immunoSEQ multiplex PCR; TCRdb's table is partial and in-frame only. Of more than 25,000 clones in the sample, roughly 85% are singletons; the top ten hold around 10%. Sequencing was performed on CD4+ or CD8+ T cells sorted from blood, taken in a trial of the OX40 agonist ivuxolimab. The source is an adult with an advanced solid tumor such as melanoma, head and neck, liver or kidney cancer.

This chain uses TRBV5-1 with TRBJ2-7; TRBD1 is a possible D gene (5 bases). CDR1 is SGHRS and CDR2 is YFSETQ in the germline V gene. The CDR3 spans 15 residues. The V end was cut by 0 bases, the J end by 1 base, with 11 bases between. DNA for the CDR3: TGCGCCAGCAGCTTGGATACAGGAATTTCCTACGAGCAGTACTTC. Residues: CASSLDTGISYEQYF.

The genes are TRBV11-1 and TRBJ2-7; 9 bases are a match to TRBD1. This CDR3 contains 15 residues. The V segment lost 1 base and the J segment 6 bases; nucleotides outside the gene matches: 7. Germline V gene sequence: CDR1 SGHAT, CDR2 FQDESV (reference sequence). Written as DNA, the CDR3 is TGTGCCAGCAGCTTAGAGGGACAGGGTTGGAGCGAGCAGTACTTC. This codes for CASSLEGQGWSEQYF.

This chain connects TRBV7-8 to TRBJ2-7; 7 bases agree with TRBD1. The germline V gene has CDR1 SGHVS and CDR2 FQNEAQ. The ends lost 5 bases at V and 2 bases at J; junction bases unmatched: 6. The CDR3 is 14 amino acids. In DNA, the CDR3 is TGTGCCAGCAGCCTCAACGGACAGGCCTACGAGCAGTACTTC. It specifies CASSLNGQAYEQYF.

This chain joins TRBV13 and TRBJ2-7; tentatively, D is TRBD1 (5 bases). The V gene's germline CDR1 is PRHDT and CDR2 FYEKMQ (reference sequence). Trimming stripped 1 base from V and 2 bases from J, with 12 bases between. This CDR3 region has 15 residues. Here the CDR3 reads CASSLVGAGAYEQYF. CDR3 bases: TGTGCCAGCAGCTTAGTAGGGGCAGGAGCCTACGAGCAGTACTTC.

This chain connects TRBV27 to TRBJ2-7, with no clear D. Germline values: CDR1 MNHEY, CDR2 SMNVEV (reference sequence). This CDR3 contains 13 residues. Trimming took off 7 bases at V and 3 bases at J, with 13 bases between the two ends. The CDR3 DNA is TGTGCCAGCATCGGTGGGCCAAGCTACGAGCAGTACTTC. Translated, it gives CASIGGPSYEQYF.

The CDR3 region is CAWSGGVMGYGYTF. DNA for the CDR3: TGTGCCTGGAGTGGGGGGGTGATGGGCTATGGCTACACCTTC. The chain has TRBV30 and TRBJ1-2, with a possible D match to TRBD1 (5 bases). CDR1 and CDR2 from the germline V gene are GTSNPN and SVGIG (reference sequence). V was trimmed by 1 base and J by 4 bases, leaving 13 bases between them. The length of the CDR3 is 14 residues.

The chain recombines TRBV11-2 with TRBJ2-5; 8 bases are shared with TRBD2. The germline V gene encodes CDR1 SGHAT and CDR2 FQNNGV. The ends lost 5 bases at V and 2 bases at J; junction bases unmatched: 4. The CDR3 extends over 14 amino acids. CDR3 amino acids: CASSHVAGQETQYF. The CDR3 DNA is TGTGCCAGCAGCCATGTAGCGGGGCAAGAGACCCAGTACTTC.

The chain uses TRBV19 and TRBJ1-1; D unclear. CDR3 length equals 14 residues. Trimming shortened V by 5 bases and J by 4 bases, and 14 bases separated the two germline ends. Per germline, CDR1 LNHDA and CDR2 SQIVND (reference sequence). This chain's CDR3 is CASSSRGTGTEAFF. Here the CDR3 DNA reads TGTGCCAGTAGTTCGCGGGGAACGGGCACTGAAGCTTTCTTT.

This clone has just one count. Here the CDR3 reads CASSQTSTVYSNQPQHF. CDR3 nucleotide sequence: TGCGCCAGCAGCCAAACGTCAACAGTCTATAGCAATCAGCCCCAGCATTTT. The chain combines TRBV4-1 with TRBJ1-5; D gene unclear. V was trimmed by 2 bases and J by 0 bases, leaving 14 bases between them. The CDR3 sequence is 17 residues long. CDR1 MGHRA and CDR2 YSYEKL come from the germline V gene.

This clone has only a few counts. The CDR3: CATSRTPGSKSIQYF. The CDR3 DNA reads TGTGCCACCAGCAGGACCCCTGGCAGCAAATCCATTCAGTACTTC. The V call is TRBV15, the J call TRBJ2-4; no clear D. There are 15 residues in the CDR3. CDR1 is LNHNV and CDR2 is YYDKDF in the germline V gene (reference sequence). Trimming stripped 3 bases from V and 9 bases from J, with 18 bases between.

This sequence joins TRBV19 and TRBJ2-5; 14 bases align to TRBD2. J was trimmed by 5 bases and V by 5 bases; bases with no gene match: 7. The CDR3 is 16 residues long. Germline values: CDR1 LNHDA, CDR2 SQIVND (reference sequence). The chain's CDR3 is CASSSGLAGGLETQYF. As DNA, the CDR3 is TGTGCCAGTAGTTCAGGACTAGCGGGGGGCTTGGAGACCCAGTACTTC. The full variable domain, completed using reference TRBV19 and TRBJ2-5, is DGGITQSPKYLFRKEGQNVTLSCEQNLNHDAMYWYRQDPGQGLRLIYYSQIVNDFQKGDIAEGYSVSREKKESFPLTVTSAQKNPTAFYLCASSSGLAGGLETQYFGPGTRLLVL.

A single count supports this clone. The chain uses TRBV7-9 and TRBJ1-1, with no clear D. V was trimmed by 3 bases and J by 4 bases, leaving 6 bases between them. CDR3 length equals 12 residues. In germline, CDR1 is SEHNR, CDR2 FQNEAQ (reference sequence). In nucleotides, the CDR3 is TGTGCCAGCAGCTTTCACACCACTGAAGCTTTCTTT. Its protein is CASSFHTTEAFF.

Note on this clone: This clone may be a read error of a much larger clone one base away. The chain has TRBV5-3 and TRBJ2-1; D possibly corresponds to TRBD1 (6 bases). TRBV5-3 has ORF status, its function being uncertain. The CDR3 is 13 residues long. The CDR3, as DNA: TGTGCCAGCAGCTTGGACAGCTACAATGAGCAGTTCTTC. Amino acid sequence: CASSLDSYNEQFF.

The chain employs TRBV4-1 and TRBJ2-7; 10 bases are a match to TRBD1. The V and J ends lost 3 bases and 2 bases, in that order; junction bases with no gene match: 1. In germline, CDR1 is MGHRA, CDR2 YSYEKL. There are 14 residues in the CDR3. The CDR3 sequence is CASSQDRGTYEQYF. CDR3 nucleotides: TGCGCCAGCAGCCAGGACAGGGGGACCTACGAGCAGTACTTC.

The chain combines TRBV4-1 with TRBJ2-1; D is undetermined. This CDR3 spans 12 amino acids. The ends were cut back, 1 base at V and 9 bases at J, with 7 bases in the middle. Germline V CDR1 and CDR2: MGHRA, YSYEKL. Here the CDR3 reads CASSQGHREQFF. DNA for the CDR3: TGCGCCAGCAGCCAAGGTCACCGTGAGCAGTTCTTC.

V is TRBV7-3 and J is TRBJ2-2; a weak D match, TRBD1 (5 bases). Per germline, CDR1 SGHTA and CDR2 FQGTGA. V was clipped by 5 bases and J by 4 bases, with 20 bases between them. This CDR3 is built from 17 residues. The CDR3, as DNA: TGTGCCAGCAGCCCCGGGTCCAGGGCGAGTGTCACCGGGGAGCTGTTTTTT. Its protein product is CASSPGSRASVTGELFF.

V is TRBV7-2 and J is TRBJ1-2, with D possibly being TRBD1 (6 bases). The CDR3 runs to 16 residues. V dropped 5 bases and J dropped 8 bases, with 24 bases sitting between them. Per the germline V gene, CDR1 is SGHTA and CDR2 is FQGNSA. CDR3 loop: CASSMNRDTVSWGYTF. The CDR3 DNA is TGTGCCAGCAGCATGAACCGGGACACGGTTAGCTGGGGCTACACCTTC.

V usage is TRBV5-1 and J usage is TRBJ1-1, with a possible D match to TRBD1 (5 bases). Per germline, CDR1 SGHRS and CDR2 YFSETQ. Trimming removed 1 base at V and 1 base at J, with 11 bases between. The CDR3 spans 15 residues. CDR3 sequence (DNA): TGCGCCAGCAGCTTGAATTTGGGGCAGAACACTGAAGCTTTCTTT. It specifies CASSLNLGQNTEAFF.

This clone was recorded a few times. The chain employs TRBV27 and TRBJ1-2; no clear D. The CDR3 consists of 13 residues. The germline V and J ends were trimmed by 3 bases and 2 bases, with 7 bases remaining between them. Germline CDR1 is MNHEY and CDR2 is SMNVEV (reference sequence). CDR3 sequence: CASSFRANYGYTF. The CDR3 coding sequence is TGTGCCAGCAGTTTTCGGGCCAACTATGGCTACACCTTC.

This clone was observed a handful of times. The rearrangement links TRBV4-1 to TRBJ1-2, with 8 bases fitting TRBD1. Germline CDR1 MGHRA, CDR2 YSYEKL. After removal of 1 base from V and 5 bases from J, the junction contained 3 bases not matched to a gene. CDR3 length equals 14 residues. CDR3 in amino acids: CASSQGTGGYGYTF. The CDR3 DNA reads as TGCGCCAGCAGCCAAGGTACAGGGGGTTATGGCTACACCTTC.

CDR3 residues: CASSYSPGRMTDTQYF. In DNA form, the CDR3 reads TGTGCCAGCAGTTACTCGCCAGGCCGGATGACAGATACGCAGTATTTT. This rearrangement joins TRBV6-5 to TRBJ2-3; D is unclear. CDR1 MNHEY and CDR2 SVGAGI come from the germline V gene. V was clipped by 0 bases and J by 3 bases, with 13 bases between them. The CDR3 is 16 residues long.

For the CDR3, the DNA is TGTGCCAGCAGCCAAGGCGGGTCGAACACCGGGGAGCTGTTTTTT. Translation: CASSQGGSNTGELFF. The genes are TRBV4-2 and TRBJ2-2, with TRBD2 as a possible D gene (5 bases). CDR1 is LGHNA and CDR2 is YNFKEQ in the germline V gene. The V gene lost 1 base and the J gene lost 0 bases, with 6 bases spanning the gap. This CDR3 has 15 amino acids.

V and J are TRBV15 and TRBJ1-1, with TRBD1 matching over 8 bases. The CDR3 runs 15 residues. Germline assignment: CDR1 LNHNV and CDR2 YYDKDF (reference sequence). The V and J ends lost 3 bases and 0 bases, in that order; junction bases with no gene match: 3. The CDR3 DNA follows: TGTGCCACCAGCAGGACAGGGGAACTGAACACTGAAGCTTTCTTT. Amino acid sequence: CATSRTGELNTEAFF.

CDR3 sequence (DNA): TGTGCCAGCAGCGGAGGGGACGGGACAGGGGTTCCCTACAATGAGCAGTTCTTC. This codes for CASSGGDGTGVPYNEQFF. The chain links TRBV5-4 to TRBJ2-1, with 10 nucleotides matching TRBD1. The CDR3 totals 18 residues. The germline gives CDR1 SGHNT, CDR2 YYREEE (reference sequence). After removal of 4 bases from V and 2 bases from J, the junction contained 12 bases not matched to a gene.

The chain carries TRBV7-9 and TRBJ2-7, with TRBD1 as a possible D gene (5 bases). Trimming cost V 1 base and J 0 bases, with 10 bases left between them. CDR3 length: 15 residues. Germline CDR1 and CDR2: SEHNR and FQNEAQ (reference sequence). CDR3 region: CASSLGSGPSYEQYF. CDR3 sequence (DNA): TGTGCCAGCAGCTTAGGGTCAGGGCCCTCCTACGAGCAGTACTTC.